This T cell receptor (beta chain) was sequenced during a study of stem cell transplantation in POMP-related autoinflammatory disease. Overall study context: The study hypothesized thymoproteasome defects skew the TRB repertoire via impaired CD8+ selection.

The assay was immunoSEQ multiplex PCR, and TCRdb's table has in-frame clones only and misses some. The table has 8,500 to 14,000 clones, around nine tenths seen once. Notes on this clone: Its antigen is not known.

Germline V gives CDR1 SEHNR, CDR2 FQNEAQ (reference sequence). The V gene lost 1 base and the J gene lost 6 bases, with 4 bases spanning the gap. The CDR3 is made up of 12 amino acids. PRAID featured prominent immunodeficiency. Study-wide findings and caveats: A trend toward lower repertoire diversity and greater clonality appeared in every analyzed T-cell subset of PRAID patients. Fewer unique TRB V-J gene pairings were identified in patients with PRAID.

The sequence was obtained from a human donor with POMP-related autoinflammation and immune dysregulation (PRAID). The chain has TRBV7-9 and TRBJ1-5; no clear D gene. Sequencing used CD8+ T cells from PBMCs, obtained before stem cell transplantation. The CDR3: CASSLVGQPQHF. DNA of the CDR3: TGTGCCAGCAGCTTAGTAGGTCAGCCCCAGCATTTT.